These 28 T cell receptor beta chains were sequenced from one sample in a study of shared clonotypes between healthy human individuals. Sequencing used immunoSEQ multiplex PCR; TCRdb keeps in-frame clones, though not all of them. The sample records 650,000 to 700,000 clones, around 91% being singletons. Input material: memory CD8+ T cells from PBMCs. Subset denoted: CD45RO+ cells pooled with CCR7-negative TemRA cells. The receptors were sampled from a man aged 18 to 30 in good health. Some clones in this sample may be carry-over from other donors' samples.

The chain joins TRBV28 to TRBJ2-1; tentatively, D is TRBD2 (5 bases). V lost 3 bases to trimming and J lost 10 bases, with 13 bases between them. CDR1 and CDR2 (germline): MDHEN, SYDVKM. This CDR3 spans 13 amino acids. The CDR3 is CASSFVAGVEQFF. The CDR3, as DNA: TGTGCCAGCAGTTTCGTTGCGGGTGTCGAGCAGTTCTTC. The variable domain in full, completed from reference TRBV28 and TRBJ2-1, reads DVKVTQSSRYLVKRTGEKVFLECVQDMDHENMFWYRQDPGLGLRLIYFSYDVKMKEKGDIPEGYSVSREKKERFSLILESASTNQTSMYLCASSFVAGVEQFFGPGTRLTVL.

This clone is a singleton in its sample. The chain carries TRBV30 and TRBJ2-1; possible D gene TRBD2, 5 bases. Germline values: CDR1 GTSNPN, CDR2 SVGIG (reference sequence). The CDR3 runs 13 residues. Deletions cut 6 bases from V and 3 bases from J, with 12 bases between. CDR3 sequence: CACQEAGYNEQFF. In DNA form, the CDR3 reads TGTGCCTGTCAGGAGGCGGGCTACAATGAGCAGTTCTTC.

The chain is built from TRBV7-9 and TRBJ2-2; no clear D gene. V shed 5 bases and J shed 10 bases, with 11 bases lying between them. Germline values: CDR1 SEHNR, CDR2 FQNEAQ (reference sequence). The CDR3 length is 12 residues. The CDR3: CASSPGQAELFF. The CDR3 DNA reads as TGTGCCAGCAGCCCCGGGCAGGCGGAGCTGTTTTTT.

The chain is built from TRBV6-1 and TRBJ2-1; maybe TRBD2 (6 bases). With 1 base removed from V and 2 bases from J, the gap between germline ends came to 9 bases. Germline V gene sequence: CDR1 MNHNS, CDR2 SASEGT. This CDR3 is built from 15 residues. The CDR3 nucleotides read TGTGCCAGCAGTGAAGTAAGCGGGCCCTACAATGAGCAGTTCTTC. Its translation is CASSEVSGPYNEQFF.

The chain joins TRBV27 to TRBJ2-7; tentative D call: TRBD2 (7 bases). Germline CDR1 reads MNHEY; CDR2 reads SMNVEV (reference sequence). The CDR3 runs 14 residues. Trimming stripped 1 base from V and 3 bases from J, with 10 bases between. The CDR3 DNA sequence: TGTGCCAGCAGTTTATGGGGGGGACACTACGAGCAGTACTTC. The encoded protein is CASSLWGGHYEQYF.

The chain recombines TRBV28 with TRBJ1-2, with 9 bases matching TRBD1. V shed 5 bases, J shed 7 bases, and the junction held 8 bases outside the gene matches. The CDR3 has 14 residues. Germline CDR1 MDHEN, CDR2 SYDVKM. DNA of the CDR3: TGTGCCAGCAGTATCCAAACAGGGGGCGGTGGCTACACCTTC. Residues: CASSIQTGGGGYTF.

This chain joins TRBV7-8 and TRBJ2-1; 10 nucleotides align to TRBD2. The CDR3 spans 17 residues. Germline V CDR1 and CDR2: SGHVS, FQNEAQ. The J segment lost 6 bases and the V segment lost 1 base, leaving 9 bases of the junction unmatched. DNA of the CDR3: TGTGCCAGCAGCTTAGTACGCCTGGCTAGCGGGAGCAATGAGCAGTTCTTC. This sequence encodes CASSLVRLASGSNEQFF.

The chain employs TRBV5-5 and TRBJ1-1; D might be TRBD1 (5 bases). CDR1 and CDR2 from the germline V gene are SGHKS and YYEKEE (reference sequence). The CDR3 has 15 amino acids. The ends were cut back, 2 bases at V and 0 bases at J, with 11 bases in the middle. The CDR3 region has the DNA TGTGCCAGCAGCTTCCGGGGCACTATGAACACTGAAGCTTTCTTT. Its protein product is CASSFRGTMNTEAFF.

The CDR3 protein is CASNSYGYTF. CDR3 DNA sequence: TGTGCCAGCAACAGCTATGGCTACACCTTC. The chain links TRBV7-9 to TRBJ1-2; D gene uncertain. In germline, CDR1 is SEHNR, CDR2 FQNEAQ (reference sequence). The CDR3 length is 10 residues. The V gene lost 7 bases and the J gene lost 4 bases, with 4 bases spanning the gap. Full variable domain (remainder filled in from reference TRBV7-9 and TRBJ1-2): DTGVSQNPRHKITKRGQNVTFRCDPISEHNRLYWYRQTLGQGPEFLTYFQNEAQLEKSRLLSDRFSAERPKGSFSTLEIQRTEQGDSAMYLCASNSYGYTFGSGTRLTVV.

This chain links TRBV7-2 with TRBJ1-5, with TRBD1 as a possible D gene (5 bases). With 5 bases removed from V and 0 bases from J, the gap between germline ends came to 11 bases. The length of the CDR3 is 15 residues. Germline V gives CDR1 SGHTA, CDR2 FQGNSA. CDR3 protein: CASSPGRFSNQPQHF. In nucleotides, the CDR3 is TGTGCCAGCAGCCCGGGACGGTTTAGCAATCAGCCCCAGCATTTT.

With respect to this clone: At the DNA level, this CDR3 is encoded by other sequences in the same sample as well. The chain employs TRBV27 and TRBJ2-7; 11 bases fit TRBD1. This CDR3 contains 15 residues. The V and J ends lost 4 bases and 2 bases, in that order; junction bases with no gene match: 4. Germline loops: CDR1 MNHEY, CDR2 SMNVEV (reference sequence). CDR3 nucleotide sequence: TGTGCCAGCAGTTGGGGACAGGGGGGCACCTACGAGCAGTACTTC. Protein product: CASSWGQGGTYEQYF.

This clone has a handful of counts. Other DNA sequences within the sample encode an identical CDR3. The V gene is TRBV27, the J gene TRBJ2-1; D not certain. The CDR3 covers 12 residues. From germline, CDR1 is MNHEY and CDR2 SMNVEV (reference sequence). Trimming took 1 base from V and 6 from J, leaving 4 bases between them. The CDR3 DNA reads as TGTGCCAGCAGTTTATTGGGCAATGAGCAGTTCTTC. Translating gives CASSLLGNEQFF.

The rearrangement joins TRBV2 to TRBJ2-7, with TRBD1 as a possible D gene (5 bases). V lost 7 bases, J lost 13 bases, and 14 bases lay in between. CDR1 SNHLY and CDR2 FYNNEI come from the germline V gene. The CDR3 covers 10 residues. The CDR3 DNA reads TGTGCCAGCATGGCAGGGCAGGACTACTTC. It is translated as CASMAGQDYF. The complete variable domain, with remaining parts taken from reference TRBV2 and TRBJ2-7, reads EPEVTQTPSHQVTQMGQEVILRCVPISNHLYFYWYRQILGQKVEFLVSFYNNEISEKSEIFDDQFSVERPDGSNFTLKIRSTKLEDSAMYFCASMAGQDYFGPGTRLTVT.

J is TRBJ2-7 and V is TRBV19, with TRBD2 matching over 8 bases. Per germline, CDR1 LNHDA and CDR2 SQIVND (reference sequence). This CDR3 contains 15 residues. Germline trimming cut 2 bases from V and 4 bases from J; bases unmatched to any gene: 7. CDR3 sequence reads: CASSILAGGHYEQYF. CDR3 in DNA: TGTGCCAGTAGTATACTTGCGGGAGGTCATTACGAGCAGTACTTC.

The chain uses TRBV6-4 and TRBJ2-6; TRBD2 aligns across 10 bases. The V and J ends lost 0 bases and 4 bases, in that order; junction bases with no gene match: 12. This CDR3 comprises 20 residues. Germline CDR1 is MRHNA and CDR2 is SNTAGT. This chain's CDR3 is CASSDSLRLAGVEGANVLTF. The CDR3, as DNA: TGTGCCAGCAGTGACTCCTTAAGGCTAGCGGGAGTAGAAGGGGCCAACGTCCTGACTTTC.

The rearrangement joins TRBV27 to TRBJ1-1; 9 positions agree with TRBD1. J lost 2 bases, V lost 7 bases, and 5 bases had no gene match. The CDR3 length is 14 residues. Germline CDR1 MNHEY, CDR2 SMNVEV (reference sequence). This CDR3 reads CASTRTGANTEAFF. The CDR3 bases are TGTGCCAGCACCCGGACAGGGGCTAACACTGAAGCTTTCTTT.

The count of this clone is one. This chain uses TRBV19 with TRBJ1-1; a weak D match, TRBD1 (5 bases). CDR1 is LNHDA and CDR2 is SQIVND in the germline V gene (reference sequence). V was clipped by 8 bases and J by 10 bases, with 14 bases between them. CDR3 length: 11 residues. CDR3 sequence reads: CASSTLGGAFF. In DNA, the CDR3 is TGTGCCAGTTCTACATTGGGGGGAGCTTTCTTT. Drawing the rest from reference TRBV19 and TRBJ1-1, the complete variable domain is DGGITQSPKYLFRKEGQNVTLSCEQNLNHDAMYWYRQDPGQGLRLIYYSQIVNDFQKGDIAEGYSVSREKKESFPLTVTSAQKNPTAFYLCASSTLGGAFFGQGTRLTVV.

V gene TRBV10-3 combines with J gene TRBJ1-2; D unclear. The CDR3 contains 17 residues. The germline V and J ends were trimmed by 1 base and 4 bases, with 19 bases remaining between them. Germline-derived CDR1 and CDR2 are ENHRY and SYGVKD. This CDR3 is CAISEFRVDRVGYGYTF. CDR3 nucleotide sequence: TGTGCCATCAGTGAGTTTCGAGTGGATAGGGTAGGCTATGGCTACACCTTC.

The CDR3 is CASRVGQGVSYEQYF. The CDR3 bases are TGTGCCAGCAGAGTTGGACAGGGGGTATCCTACGAGCAGTACTTC. The chain couples TRBV6-1 to TRBJ2-7; 10 nucleotides line up with TRBD1. The CDR3 contains 15 residues. Trimming cost V 6 bases and J 1 base; bases outside gene matches: 6. CDR1 is MNHNS, CDR2 SASEGT, per germline.

This clone has only one observation. The J gene is TRBJ2-1, the V gene TRBV10-1; weak D call: TRBD1 (5 bases). The length of the CDR3 is 16 residues. Trimming removed 3 bases at V and 7 bases at J, with 19 bases between. Germline V lookup: CDR1 WNHNN, CDR2 SYGVQD (reference sequence). The chain's CDR3 is CASSDKGIADQNEQFF. The CDR3 nucleotides read TGCGCCAGCAGTGATAAGGGGATTGCCGACCAAAATGAGCAGTTCTTC.

V gene TRBV4-2 combines with J gene TRBJ2-1; D gene uncertain. The CDR3 consists of 10 residues. Germline V gene lookup returns CDR1 LGHNA and CDR2 YNFKEQ. V dropped 1 base and J dropped 16 bases, with 8 bases sitting between them. This CDR3 is CASSQGALFF. The CDR3, as DNA: TGTGCCAGCAGCCAAGGGGCACTATTCTTC.

The chain is built from TRBV15 and TRBJ2-7; TRBD1 is a possible D gene (5 bases). V was cut by 4 bases and J by 5 bases, with 12 bases left in between. The CDR3 spans 13 residues. Germline assignment: CDR1 LNHNV and CDR2 YYDKDF (reference sequence). CDR3 in amino acids: CATSIGRVNEQYF. DNA of the CDR3: TGTGCCACCAGCATCGGCAGGGTCAACGAGCAGTACTTC.

The V and J genes are TRBV6-4 and TRBJ2-3; TRBD2 matches 9 bases. From germline, CDR1 is MRHNA and CDR2 SNTAGT. Trimming took 3 bases from V and 4 from J; bases not matched to a gene: 2. The CDR3 spans 14 residues. The CDR3 bases are TGTGCCAGCAGTGAAGTAGCGGGGGCAGATACGCAGTATTTT. It is translated as CASSEVAGADTQYF.

V and J are TRBV7-9 and TRBJ1-4, with a possible D match to TRBD1 (5 bases). The germline V gene has CDR1 SEHNR and CDR2 FQNEAQ (reference sequence). The V end lost 5 bases, the J end lost 8 bases, and 18 bases lay between the germline ends. This CDR3 comprises 15 residues. CDR3 loop: CASSGAGVLREKLFF. The DNA of the CDR3 is TGTGCCAGCAGCGGGGCCGGGGTTTTAAGAGAAAAACTGTTTTTT. The full variable domain, completed using reference TRBV7-9 and TRBJ1-4, is DTGVSQNPRHKITKRGQNVTFRCDPISEHNRLYWYRQTLGQGPEFLTYFQNEAQLEKSRLLSDRFSAERPKGSFSTLEIQRTEQGDSAMYLCASSGAGVLREKLFFGSGTQLSVL.

With respect to this clone: Additional DNA sequences in this sample encode the identical CDR3. The rearrangement uses TRBV9 and TRBJ2-3; D unclear. Germline CDR1 SGDLS, CDR2 YYNGEE. The V end was cut by 0 bases, the J end by 0 bases, with 2 bases between. This CDR3 region has 13 residues. CDR3 in amino acids: CASSVGSTDTQYF. CDR3 coding DNA: TGTGCCAGCAGCGTAGGGAGCACAGATACGCAGTATTTT. Filled out from reference TRBV9 and TRBJ2-3, the complete variable domain reads DSGVTQTPKHLITATGQRVTLRCSPRSGDLSVYWYQQSLDQGLQFLIQYYNGEERAKGNILERFSAQQFPDLHSELNLSSLELGDSALYFCASSVGSTDTQYFGPGTRLTVL.

The chain couples TRBV13 to TRBJ1-3; D is undetermined. Germline V lookup: CDR1 PRHDT, CDR2 FYEKMQ (reference sequence). Trimming removed 5 bases at V and 4 bases at J, with 15 bases between. The CDR3 has 15 residues. CDR3 loop: CASSDRPGAGNTIYF. CDR3 coding DNA: TGTGCCAGCAGCGACCGTCCGGGTGCCGGAAACACCATATATTTT.

Concerning this clone itself: This sample includes further DNA sequences coding for the same CDR3. V gene TRBV11-2 combines with J gene TRBJ1-5; D perhaps matches TRBD1 (5 bases). Trimming shortened V by 1 base and J by 1 base, and 5 bases separated the two germline ends. Germline V gene lookup returns CDR1 SGHAT and CDR2 FQNNGV. The CDR3 totals 14 residues. CDR3 protein: CASSLGGSNQPQHF. The CDR3 DNA is TGTGCCAGCAGCTTAGGGGGGAGCAATCAGCCCCAGCATTTT.

The chain couples TRBV7-8 to TRBJ1-5, with D perhaps TRBD1 (6 bases). V was clipped by 5 bases and J by 5 bases, with 13 bases between them. The germline V gene has CDR1 SGHVS and CDR2 FQNEAQ. The CDR3 has 14 residues. CDR3 bases: TGTGCCAGCAGCCCAGGGGATCGGGATCAGCCCCAGCATTTT. Translating it yields CASSPGDRDQPQHF.